This TCR beta chain emerged from a study of blood T cell repertoires in COVID-19. The method was immunoSEQ multiplex PCR; TCRdb's version includes in-frame clones alone and lacks a portion of them. The table includes more than 80,000 clones, approximately 88% detected once. This clone was counted a single time. The CDR3 extends over 14 amino acids. Trimming took 5 bases from V and 4 from J; bases not matched to a gene: 5. Germline V CDR1 and CDR2: SGHTA, FQGNSA. The sequenced sample was peripheral blood. This clonotype originated in a woman aged 60 to 75 with COVID-19, enrolled during active disease. This chain links TRBV7-2 with TRBJ2-5; 9 nucleotides agree with TRBD2. CDR3 DNA: TGTGCCAGCAGCCTAAGCGGGGGGAGAGAGACCCAGTACTTC. It translates to CASSLSGGRETQYF.